The 27 T cell receptor beta chains below come from one sample, sequenced in a study of T cell responses to AZD1222 COVID-19 vaccine. The protocol was immunoSEQ multiplex PCR, while the TCRdb copy is restricted to in-frame clones and leaves out a portion. The table has about 81,000 clones, about 91% seen once. The sequences come from peripheral blood, collected 28 days after the second AZD1222 dose. These TCRs come from an adult who received the AZD1222 COVID-19 vaccine.

The rearrangement links TRBV2 to TRBJ1-3; the D is unclear. CDR3 length: 15 residues. The germline gives CDR1 SNHLY, CDR2 FYNNEI. V lost 2 bases and J lost 0, with 8 bases in between. The CDR3 loop is CASSERGVSGNTIYF. The CDR3 region has the DNA TGTGCCAGCAGTGAACGCGGGGTCTCTGGAAACACCATATATTTT.

This clone is a singleton in its sample. The chain uses TRBV4-2 and TRBJ2-2; 14 nucleotides agree with TRBD2. This CDR3 has 17 amino acids. V shed 1 base and J 7 bases; nucleotides not matched to a gene: 5. Per the germline V gene, CDR1 is LGHNA and CDR2 is YNFKEQ. The CDR3 is CASSQVTSGRAHGELFF. The CDR3 DNA sequence: TGTGCCAGCAGCCAAGTGACTAGCGGGAGGGCCCACGGGGAGCTGTTTTTT.

The V and J genes are TRBV25-1 and TRBJ2-4; tentative D call: TRBD2 (5 bases). Trimming removed 5 bases from V and 3 bases from J, with 14 bases in between. The CDR3 is made up of 15 amino acids. Germline V gives CDR1 MGHDK, CDR2 SYGVNS. In nucleotides, the CDR3 is TGTGCCAGCAGTCACACTAGAGGTAGCAAAAACATTCAGTACTTC. This codes for CASSHTRGSKNIQYF. Complete variable domain (other parts from reference TRBV25-1 and TRBJ2-4): EADIYQTPRYLVIGTGKKITLECSQTMGHDKMYWYQQDPGMELHLIHYSYGVNSTEKGDLSSESTVSRIRTEHFPLTLESARPSHTSQYLCASSHTRGSKNIQYFGAGTRLSVL.

The rearrangement joins TRBV29-1 to TRBJ2-7; maybe TRBD1 (5 bases). Trimming took 4 bases from V and 2 from J, leaving 9 bases between them. Germline assignment: CDR1 SQVTM and CDR2 ANQGSEA. This CDR3 comprises 12 residues. CDR3 in DNA: TGCAGCGTTGTTAGGGGAACCTACGAGCAGTACTTC. Translation: CSVVRGTYEQYF.

The CDR3 bases are TGTGCCAGTAGTACCGCCGGGACAGGGAATGAAAAACTGTTTTTT. Translation: CASSTAGTGNEKLFF. The chain combines TRBV19 with TRBJ1-4; the match to TRBD1 covers 9 bases. The J segment lost 5 bases and the V segment lost 4 bases, leaving 5 bases of the junction unmatched. The CDR3 spans 15 residues. The germline CDR1 and CDR2 sequences are LNHDA and SQIVND (reference sequence).

The rearrangement links TRBV9 to TRBJ2-3; a possible D gene is TRBD1 (6 bases). The CDR3 spans 12 residues. V was shortened by 3 bases and J by 8 bases, with 10 bases between the two germline ends. Germline V gene data show CDR1 as SGDLS and CDR2 as YYNGEE. The CDR3 region has the DNA TGTGCCAGCAGCGAACAGGGTGGTACGCAGTATTTT. Protein product: CASSEQGGTQYF. The entire variable domain, with the rest obtained from reference TRBV9 and TRBJ2-3, is as follows: DSGVTQTPKHLITATGQRVTLRCSPRSGDLSVYWYQQSLDQGLQFLIQYYNGEERAKGNILERFSAQQFPDLHSELNLSSLELGDSALYFCASSEQGGTQYFGPGTRLTVL.

The rearrangement uses TRBV5-1 and TRBJ1-5; D call uncertain. Trimming removed 0 bases from V and 4 bases from J, with 8 bases in between. The CDR3 runs to 14 residues. Germline values: CDR1 SGHRS, CDR2 YFSETQ. This chain's CDR3 is CASSLDGRNQPQHF. In DNA, the CDR3 is TGCGCCAGCAGCTTGGACGGTCGAAATCAGCCCCAGCATTTT.

The rearrangement joins TRBV15 to TRBJ2-7, with D possibly matching TRBD1 (6 bases). Trimming shortened V by 8 bases and J by 3 bases, and 14 bases separated the two germline ends. CDR1 and CDR2 from the germline V gene are LNHNV and YYDKDF (reference sequence). The CDR3 is made up of 13 amino acids. The DNA for the CDR3 is TGTGCCACCTCGGCGGGCAGGGGCTACGAGCAGTACTTC. This encodes CATSAGRGYEQYF.

This rearrangement joins TRBV30 to TRBJ1-6, with 8 bases fitting TRBD1. This CDR3 has 14 amino acids. V shed 6 bases, J shed 7 bases, and the junction held 8 bases outside the gene matches. CDR1 and CDR2 from the germline V gene are GTSNPN and SVGIG (reference sequence). CDR3 nucleotide sequence: TGTGCCTGCCAGACAGGGGCGCGAAATTCACCCCTCCACTTT. This encodes CACQTGARNSPLHF.

The rearrangement joins TRBV5-4 to TRBJ2-5; D is possibly TRBD2 (5 bases). This CDR3 has 15 residues. CDR1 SGHNT and CDR2 YYREEE come from the germline V gene (reference sequence). Trimming removed 3 bases at V and 1 base at J, with 13 bases between. This CDR3 is CASSSGKGSQETQYF. In DNA form, the CDR3 reads TGTGCCAGCAGCTCGGGGAAGGGTAGCCAAGAGACCCAGTACTTC.

The chain recombines TRBV7-2 with TRBJ2-7; no firm D call. The CDR3 loop spans 14 amino acids. Germline assignment: CDR1 SGHTA and CDR2 FQGNSA. Trimming cost V 0 bases and J 0 bases, with 6 bases left between them. CDR3 residues: CASSLAVTSYEQYF. The CDR3 DNA sequence: TGTGCCAGCAGCTTAGCGGTGACCTCCTACGAGCAGTACTTC.

Remarks on this clone: This specimen includes other DNA sequences encoding the same CDR3. V usage is TRBV28 and J usage is TRBJ2-7; 8 bases are shared with TRBD2. The CDR3 extends over 14 amino acids. CDR1 and CDR2 (germline): MDHEN, SYDVKM. The J segment lost 0 bases and the V segment lost 6 bases, leaving 4 bases of the junction unmatched. The CDR3: CASSPSGFSYEQYF. The DNA for the CDR3 is TGTGCCAGCAGCCCTAGCGGGTTCTCCTACGAGCAGTACTTC.

The chain recombines TRBV13 with TRBJ1-1; a weak D match, TRBD1 (6 bases). V gave up 3 bases and J gave up 7 bases, with 15 bases separating them. Germline CDR1 and CDR2: PRHDT and FYEKMQ (reference sequence). The CDR3 runs 14 residues. DNA for the CDR3: TGTGCCAGCAGCTTCAGCAGGGGAACCGATGAAGCTTTCTTT. Translating gives CASSFSRGTDEAFF.

The chain is built from TRBV5-1 and TRBJ2-5, with D possibly TRBD1 on 5 matching bases. Germline values: CDR1 SGHRS, CDR2 YFSETQ. CDR3 length equals 14 residues. V shed 0 bases and J shed 5 bases, with 11 bases lying between them. CDR3 sequence (DNA): TGCGCCAGCAGCTTGGAAGGGGCACGGGAGACCCAGTACTTC. The encoded protein is CASSLEGARETQYF.

The chain recombines TRBV7-8 with TRBJ2-1; D call uncertain. V dropped 0 bases and J dropped 4 bases, with 7 bases sitting between them. Germline lookup yields CDR1 SGHVS and CDR2 FQNEAQ. CDR3 size: 14 residues. CDR3: CASSLALVYNEQFF. In nucleotides, the CDR3 is TGTGCCAGCAGCTTAGCGTTAGTGTACAATGAGCAGTTCTTC.

V and J are TRBV30 and TRBJ1-5; 7 nucleotides align to TRBD1. CDR1 and CDR2 (germline): GTSNPN, SVGIG (reference sequence). Trimming removed 3 bases from V and 6 bases from J; junction bases left unmatched: 14. This CDR3 is built from 16 residues. CDR3 amino acids: CAWSAPGGPGGQPQHF. Here the CDR3 DNA reads TGTGCCTGGAGCGCGCCAGGGGGGCCGGGGGGTCAGCCCCAGCATTTT.

Points on this clone: Other DNA sequences in this sample translate to the same CDR3. V gene TRBV28 combines with J gene TRBJ2-7; tentative D call: TRBD2 (5 bases). The germline CDR1 and CDR2 sequences are MDHEN and SYDVKM. The CDR3 has 12 amino acids. Trimming left V 2 bases short and J 4 bases short, with 6 bases between. CDR3 in amino acids: CASSLGGYEQYF. The CDR3 nucleotides read TGTGCCAGCAGTTTAGGAGGTTACGAGCAGTACTTC. Drawing the rest from reference TRBV28 and TRBJ2-7, the complete variable domain is DVKVTQSSRYLVKRTGEKVFLECVQDMDHENMFWYRQDPGLGLRLIYFSYDVKMKEKGDIPEGYSVSREKKERFSLILESASTNQTSMYLCASSLGGYEQYFGPGTRLTVT.

The V and J genes are TRBV10-3 and TRBJ2-7, with 8 nucleotides matching TRBD1. Looked up from germline, CDR1 is ENHRY and CDR2 is SYGVKD. The CDR3 has 14 residues. Trimming removed 7 bases from V and 2 bases from J; junction bases left unmatched: 7. CDR3: CAIKPGQEAYEQYF. CDR3 sequence (DNA): TGTGCCATCAAACCGGGACAGGAAGCCTACGAGCAGTACTTC.

The V gene is TRBV18, the J gene TRBJ2-3; 11 bases line up with TRBD2. Germline V gene lookup returns CDR1 KGHSH and CDR2 LQKENI. Trimming at V came to 2 bases and at J to 5 bases, leaving 6 bases not matched to a gene. The CDR3 covers 16 residues. The CDR3 is CASSPGLAGRGDTQYF. The DNA of the CDR3 is TGTGCCAGCTCACCAGGACTAGCGGGTCGTGGAGATACGCAGTATTTT.

The chain has TRBV4-3 and TRBJ1-5; D might be TRBD1 (6 bases). Trimming took 0 bases from V and 7 from J, leaving 13 bases between them. The CDR3 has 15 residues. Germline lookup yields CDR1 LGHNA and CDR2 YSLEER. The CDR3 loop reads CASSQDPGAEQPQHF. Written as DNA, the CDR3 is TGCGCCAGCAGCCAAGATCCAGGGGCTGAACAGCCCCAGCATTTT.

The CDR3: CASSLGLKETQYF. The CDR3 DNA sequence: TGTGCCAGCTCACTAGGACTAAAAGAGACCCAGTACTTC. V gene TRBV18 combines with J gene TRBJ2-5; D might be TRBD2 (6 bases). CDR3 length: 13 residues. V was cut by 4 bases and J by 3 bases, with 9 bases left in between. Per the germline V gene, CDR1 is KGHSH and CDR2 is LQKENI.

The chain couples TRBV6-5 to TRBJ1-2, with D perhaps TRBD1 (6 bases). Germline lookup yields CDR1 MNHEY and CDR2 SVGAGI. The CDR3 covers 13 residues. The V and J ends lost 5 bases and 4 bases respectively, with 11 bases between them. The CDR3 loop is CASSRTASYGYTF. DNA of the CDR3: TGTGCCAGCAGTAGGACAGCATCCTATGGCTACACCTTC.

In DNA, the CDR3 is TGTGCCAGCAGCTTAGCGTGGGGGAACGGCTACACCTTC. It yields the protein CASSLAWGNGYTF. V usage is TRBV11-1 and J usage is TRBJ1-2, with D possibly being TRBD1 (5 bases). The CDR3 runs 13 residues. Trimming cost V 0 bases and J 8 bases, with 10 bases left between them. The germline CDR1 and CDR2 sequences are SGHAT and FQDESV (reference sequence).

V and J are TRBV5-1 and TRBJ1-4; D is perhaps TRBD1 (5 bases). In germline, CDR1 is SGHRS, CDR2 YFSETQ. V was trimmed by 0 bases and J by 7 bases, leaving 22 bases between them. CDR3 length: 18 residues. CDR3 coding DNA: TGCGCCAGCAGCTTGGCTAGCGGTGCCCGGGGCGAAGGTGAAAAACTGTTTTTT. It codes for CASSLASGARGEGEKLFF.

The chain joins TRBV29-1 to TRBJ2-5, with 10 bases fitting TRBD2. CDR1 and CDR2 (germline): SQVTM, ANQGSEA. The CDR3 totals 15 residues. After removal of 4 bases from V and 2 bases from J, the junction contained 7 bases not matched to a gene. CDR3 in amino acids: CSVASGSGRQETQYF. CDR3 nucleotide sequence: TGCAGCGTTGCTAGCGGGAGTGGGAGGCAAGAGACCCAGTACTTC.

This sequence joins TRBV27 and TRBJ2-1; no clear D gene. Deletions cut 4 bases from V and 0 bases from J, with 13 bases between. Germline values: CDR1 MNHEY, CDR2 SMNVEV (reference sequence). This CDR3 has 16 residues. The CDR3 sequence: CASSSPPANSYNEQFF. The CDR3 region has the DNA TGTGCCAGCAGTTCCCCTCCTGCGAACTCCTACAATGAGCAGTTCTTC.

The rearrangement links TRBV7-8 to TRBJ1-5; tentatively, D is TRBD1 (5 bases). The CDR3 covers 14 residues. With 4 bases removed from V and 2 bases from J, the gap between germline ends came to 9 bases. CDR1 is SGHVS, CDR2 FQNEAQ, per germline. The CDR3 loop reads CASSSPGGNQPQHF. The DNA for the CDR3 is TGTGCCAGCAGCTCGCCGGGGGGCAATCAGCCCCAGCATTTT.